This T cell receptor beta chain stems from a study of T cell changes during pregnancy in multiple sclerosis. In this sample, this clone turned up a few times. Profiled with immunoSEQ multiplex PCR; TCRdb holds only in-frame clones, not every one. The sample shows around 57,000 clones, about 90% of them seen only once. CDR3 size: 15 residues. Trimming removed 6 bases from V and 2 bases from J; junction bases left unmatched: 7. Germline-derived CDR1 and CDR2 are WSHSY and SAAADI. The V and J genes are TRBV10-2 and TRBJ2-4; TRBD2 aligns across 7 bases. The sample here was peripheral blood, taken in the first trimester of pregnancy. This TCR came from a female donor in good health, enrolled as a control in a pregnancy study. The CDR3 region is CASRGLDVSKNIQYF. In DNA, the CDR3 is TGCGCCAGCAGAGGACTAGATGTGTCCAAAAACATTCAGTACTTC.